Given below is one TCR beta chain in context. These data belong to a study of blood T cell repertoires in COVID-19. Germline V gene data show CDR1 as SEHNR and CDR2 as FQNEAQ (reference sequence). The CDR3 is 13 amino acids. V was trimmed by 5 bases and J by 10 bases, leaving 17 bases between them. Produced via immunoSEQ multiplex PCR; TCRdb's table is partial and in-frame only. The table lists 95,000 to 150,000 clones, less than 90% of them singletons. The rearrangement uses TRBV7-9 and TRBJ1-1, with D possibly being TRBD1 (6 bases). The sequence came from a woman older than 75 with acute or convalescent COVID-19. Input material: peripheral blood. The CDR3 sequence is CASSEYQGITAFF. CDR3 in DNA: TGTGCCAGCAGCGAATACCAGGGGATAACAGCTTTCTTT.